The clone carrying this T cell receptor (beta chain) has ten or more counts. This CDR3 region has 16 residues. Germline V gene data show CDR1 as DFQATT and CDR2 as SNEGSKA (reference sequence). The germline V and J ends were trimmed by 0 bases and 0 bases, with 13 bases remaining between them. The data belong to a study of human T cells and chemical hapten exposure. The library tagged each cDNA molecule with unique molecular identifiers. In the authors' methods: Per-sample TCR counts ranged from about 20,000 to 690,600, median 95,638. Using its own MiXCR run on the RACE reads, TCRdb lists one record per CDR3 protein. These V and J calls originate from TCRdb's pipeline instead of the authors' own analysis. Among 300,000 to 400,000 distinct CDR3 sequences, under 8% were seen once, and the ten largest hold 8.4%. As to time point: patch test 1, 2 weeks after DPC sensitization. Treatment: therapeutic diphenylcyclopropenone sensitization with weekly scalp DPC. At every patch-test visit, blood was drawn before the patch test was applied.

This clonotype was obtained from a woman younger than 30 with alopecia areata. Some clones in this sample may be carry-over from other donors' samples. This chain links TRBV20-1 with TRBJ2-3, with no clear D. Sequenced material: whole blood, taken in connection with sensitization to the hapten diphenylcyclopropenone (DPC). The CDR3 DNA sequence: TGCAGTGCTAGAGATCCTCAAGGGTCGAGCACAGATACGCAGTATTTT. Translated, it gives CSARDPQGSSTDTQYF.